The present T cell receptor beta chain was sequenced within a study of blood T cell repertoires in COVID-19. Study details: The United States, Italy and Spain provided the acute and convalescent COVID-19 samples.

Living in 24 US areas, the participants were between about 18 and 90 years of age. Resolution of symptoms, clearance, or two negative PCRs was present in recovered Cohort 3 donors. The CDR3 contains 17 residues. Germline V CDR1 and CDR2: KGHDR, SFDVKD. V trimming: 4 bases; J trimming: 2 bases; junction bases outside the gene matches: 4. Sequencing was performed with immunoSEQ multiplex PCR; in TCRdb, only in-frame clones are kept and a portion is missing. The repertoire consists of some 390,000 clones, with 80% to 90% occurring once and the leading ten covering 0.95% to 1.2%. The sample consisted of PBMCs or T cells enriched from blood (not recorded which). The genes are TRBV24-1 and TRBJ2-2, with 12 bases aligning to TRBD2. This sequence originates from a man aged 25 to 40 who had recovered from COVID-19. Here the CDR3 DNA reads TGTGCCACCAGTGAACGGGGACTAGCGGGTAACACCGGGGAGCTGTTTTTT. Translated, it gives CATSERGLAGNTGELFF.